What follows is one TCR beta chain and its context. Antigen unknown. Trimming at V came to 6 bases and at J to 5 bases, leaving 9 bases not matched to a gene. Germline CDR1 is MDHEN and CDR2 is SYDVKM. The CDR3 has 15 amino acids. The repertoire was sequenced with immunoSEQ multiplex PCR; TCRdb's copy has only in-frame clones and lacks some. This sample has 15,000 to 20,000 clones; about nine tenths occur once, and the top ten carry approximately 9.1%. The data derive from a study of T cells in localized non-small cell lung cancer. General study findings and limits: As only one tumor region underwent sequencing, heterogeneity remains possible. Uninvolved adjacent lung showed higher T cell clonality than tumor. Appearance in adjacent lung was seen for a median approximately 60 of the top 100 tumor clones.

Material: peripheral blood, obtained before any cancer treatment. The TCR originated in a man aged 40-75 years with stage I lung adenocarcinoma. The chain is built from TRBV28 and TRBJ2-3; 9 bases align to TRBD1. The chain's CDR3 is CASRKPGQGVDTQYF. The DNA of the CDR3 is TGTGCCAGCAGGAAGCCGGGACAGGGAGTAGATACGCAGTATTTT.